The sample holds many counts of the clone carrying this TCR beta chain. V was cut by 2 bases and J by 4 bases, with 9 bases left in between. The CDR3 length is 14 residues. In germline, CDR1 is MNHEY, CDR2 SVGAGI. This entry belongs to a study of T cell repertoires in cytomegalovirus infection. TCRdb recomputed calls from the reads with MiXCR, one row per CDR3 protein. The table lists more than 75,000 distinct CDR3 sequences, 3.7% of them singletons, with less than 5% in the top ten. The source of this sequence is a human donor in good health (CMV status not recorded). Some clones in this sample may be carry-over from other donors' samples. Source material: PBMCs. The V gene is TRBV6-5, the J gene TRBJ2-1; D is unclear. For the CDR3, the DNA is TGTGCCAGCAGTTACCGCCGCGGTTACAATGAGCAGTTCTTC. This sequence encodes CASSYRRGYNEQFF.